A selection of T cell receptor beta chains follows, all from one sample in a study of technical replicates of blood from a handful of donors. Assay used: immunoSEQ multiplex PCR; TCRdb lists only in-frame clones, some missing. The sample carries about 73,000 clones, around nine tenths recorded once. Sequencing input: PBMCs. These receptors all stem from a human donor in good health. Some clones in this sample may be carry-over from other donors' samples. CDR3s include the opening cysteine and the closing phenylalanine or tryptophan. D genes are given only for firm matches. Part of the rows lack a size; the others show once, few, many or a class for expanded clones.

abundance	j_gene	v_gene	d_gene	CDR3aa	CDR3nt
-	TRBJ2-1	TRBV7-3	-	CASSLYSGIYNEQFF	TGTGCCAGCAGCTTATATTCGGGGATCTACAATGAGCAGTTCTTC
-	TRBJ2-1	TRBV7-9	-	CASSSLAKNEQFF	TGTGCCAGCAGCTCTCTAGCCAAAAATGAGCAGTTCTTC
once	TRBJ2-1	TRBV6-5	TRBD2	CAVGPGTSLFDEQFF	TGTGCAGTGGGTCCCGGGACTAGTTTGTTCGATGAGCAGTTCTTC
-	TRBJ1-1	TRBV10-3	-	CAISESEDTEAFF	TGTGCCATCAGTGAGTCAGAGGACACTGAAGCTTTCTTT
-	TRBJ2-7	TRBV9	-	CASSVTPTYEQYF	TGTGCCAGCAGCGTAACACCCACCTACGAGCAGTACTTC
-	TRBJ2-5	TRBV4-3	-	CASSQPPGRQETQYF	TGCGCCAGCAGCCAACCGCCAGGGCGGCAAGAGACCCAGTACTTC
-	TRBJ2-5	TRBV27	-	CASRRLPGLALQETQYF	TGTGCCAGCAGAAGACTCCCGGGACTGGCCCTCCAAGAGACCCAGTACTTC
-	TRBJ1-6	TRBV5-1	TRBD1	CASSPAGGYSPLHF	TGCGCCAGCAGCCCCGCAGGGGGGTATTCACCCCTCCACTTT
-	TRBJ1-4	TRBV13	TRBD1	CASSLRTGRPTNEKLFF	TGTGCCAGCAGCCTAAGGACAGGGCGACCAACTAATGAAAAACTGTTTTTT
-	TRBJ1-1	TRBV6-5	-	CASQGGAANTEAFF	TGTGCCAGCCAGGGCGGGGCGGCGAACACTGAAGCTTTCTTT
-	TRBJ1-1	TRBV30	-	CAWILWGPGGTEAFF	TGTGCCTGGATTTTGTGGGGGCCGGGGGGCACTGAAGCTTTCTTT